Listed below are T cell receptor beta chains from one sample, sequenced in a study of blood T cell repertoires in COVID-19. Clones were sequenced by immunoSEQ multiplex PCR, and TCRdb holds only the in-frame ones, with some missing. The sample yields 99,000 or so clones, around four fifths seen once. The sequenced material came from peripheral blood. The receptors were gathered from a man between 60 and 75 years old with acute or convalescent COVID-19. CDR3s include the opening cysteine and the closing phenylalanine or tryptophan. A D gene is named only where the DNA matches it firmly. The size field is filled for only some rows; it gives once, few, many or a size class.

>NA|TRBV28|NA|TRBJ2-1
TGTGCCAGCAGTTTCCTATACAATGAGCAGTTCTTC
CASSFLYNEQFF
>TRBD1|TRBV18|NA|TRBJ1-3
TGTGCCAGCTCAGCGAACCCGGGACAGAGCTCTGGAAACACCATATATTTT
CASSANPGQSSGNTIYF
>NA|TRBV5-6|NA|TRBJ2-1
TGTGCCAGCACCGGAGACGGAAGCTCCTACAATGAGCAGTTCTTC
CASTGDGSSYNEQFF
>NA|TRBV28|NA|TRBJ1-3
TGTGCCAGCAGTTTTGTGGGGGGAACCGGGACCCTAGGGGACACCATATATTTT
CASSFVGGTGTLGDTIYF
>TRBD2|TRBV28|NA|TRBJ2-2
TGTGCCAGCACCACACTAGCGGCCCCGGGCACCGGGGAGCTGTTTTTT
CASTTLAAPGTGELFF
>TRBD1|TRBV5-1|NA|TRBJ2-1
TGCGCCAGCAGCTTGATCAGGACAGGTAACAATGAGCAGTTCTTC
CASSLIRTGNNEQFF
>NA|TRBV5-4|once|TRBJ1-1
TGTGCCAGCAGCCCTCGGCGGGAGAACACTGAAGCTTTCTTT
CASSPRRENTEAFF
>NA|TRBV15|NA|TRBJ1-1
TGTGCCACCAGCAGAGGTCCCCCGGGGGCTGAAGCTTTCTTT
CATSRGPPGAEAFF
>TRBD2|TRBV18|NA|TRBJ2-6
TGTGCCAGCTCACCGGGGGGGTCAGGGGCCAACGTCCTGACTTTC
CASSPGGSGANVLTF
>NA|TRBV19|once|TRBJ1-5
TGTGCCAGTAGTAGCAAAGCGATGGATTTTCTTACGGATCAGCCCCAGCATTTT
CASSSKAMDFLTDQPQHF
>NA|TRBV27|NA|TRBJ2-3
TGTGCCAGCAGGCGAACCGGGACACCGGTAACAGATACGCAGTATTTT
CASRRTGTPVTDTQYF
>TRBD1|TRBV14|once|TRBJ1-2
TGTGCCAGCAGCCTCCGGACAGGGGCCTATGGCTACACCTTC
CASSLRTGAYGYTF